The rows below give T cell receptor beta chains drawn from one sample of a study of T cell responses to AZD1222 COVID-19 vaccine. TCRdb's table, derived via immunoSEQ multiplex PCR, lists solely in-frame clones and lacks some. The sample records 110,000 or so clones, 88% being singletons. The starting material was peripheral blood, obtained 28 days after the second AZD1222 dose. These receptors originate from an adult who received the AZD1222 COVID-19 vaccine. Each CDR3 is given with its conserved first and last residue. The order of the fields is CDR3 protein, CDR3 DNA, J gene, V gene, D gene, clone size. D genes are given only for firm matches. Size is omitted from some rows. Given values are once, few, many or a class for expanded clones.

CDR3 protein: CASSLRGLDEKLFF
CDR3 DNA: TGTGCCAGCAGCTTAAGGGGGCTAGATGAAAAACTGTTTTTT
J gene: TRBJ1-4
V gene: TRBV7-2
D gene: TRBD1
clone size: -

CDR3 protein: CAFSDRAPDTQYF
CDR3 DNA: TGTGCCTTCTCGGACAGGGCCCCAGATACGCAGTATTTT
J gene: TRBJ2-3
V gene: TRBV30
D gene: TRBD1
clone size: once

CDR3 protein: CASSIGPGPGTQFF
CDR3 DNA: TGTGCCAGTAGTATAGGCCCAGGCCCTGGGACGCAGTTCTTC
J gene: TRBJ2-1
V gene: TRBV19
D gene: -
clone size: -

CDR3 protein: CASSVGGSSNQPQHF
CDR3 DNA: TGTGCCAGCAGCGTAGGAGGTTCCAGCAATCAGCCCCAGCATTTT
J gene: TRBJ1-5
V gene: TRBV9
D gene: -
clone size: -

CDR3 protein: CASSQPTGDEQYF
CDR3 DNA: TGTGCCAGCAGCCAACCGACAGGGGACGAGCAGTACTTC
J gene: TRBJ2-7
V gene: TRBV4-2
D gene: TRBD1
clone size: -

CDR3 protein: CASSLLRGPDTGELFF
CDR3 DNA: TGTGCTAGCAGCTTATTACGGGGGCCCGACACCGGGGAGCTGTTTTTT
J gene: TRBJ2-2
V gene: TRBV7-7
D gene: -
clone size: -

CDR3 protein: CASSSPVGGRSSYNSPLHF
CDR3 DNA: TGTGCCAGCAGCTCCCCGGTGGGCGGTAGGAGCTCCTATAATTCACCCCTCCACTTT
J gene: TRBJ1-6
V gene: TRBV7-9
D gene: -
clone size: -

CDR3 protein: CSAQGYGEKQYF
CDR3 DNA: TGCAGCGCGCAGGGGTATGGAGAAAAGCAGTACTTC
J gene: TRBJ2-7
V gene: TRBV29-1
D gene: -
clone size: -

CDR3 protein: CASSQDWSSGRGGTDTQYF
CDR3 DNA: TGCGCCAGCAGCCAAGATTGGAGTAGCGGGAGGGGGGGCACAGATACGCAGTATTTT
J gene: TRBJ2-3
V gene: TRBV4-3
D gene: TRBD2
clone size: -

CDR3 protein: CASSSLWGTGDNEQFF
CDR3 DNA: TGTGCCAGCAGCTCCCTCTGGGGGACAGGGGACAATGAGCAGTTCTTC
J gene: TRBJ2-1
V gene: TRBV13
D gene: TRBD1
clone size: -

CDR3 protein: CASSPEFGGNSPLHF
CDR3 DNA: TGTGCCAGCAGTCCCGAATTTGGGGGTAATTCACCCCTCCACTTT
J gene: TRBJ1-6
V gene: TRBV7-2
D gene: -
clone size: -

CDR3 protein: CASSLGRPGNTIYF
CDR3 DNA: TGCGCCAGCAGCCTAGGGCGTCCTGGAAACACCATATATTTT
J gene: TRBJ1-3
V gene: TRBV5-1
D gene: -
clone size: once

CDR3 protein: CASSVGNGGQGYTF
CDR3 DNA: TGTGCCAGCAGCGTAGGTAATGGGGGGCAAGGCTACACCTTC
J gene: TRBJ1-2
V gene: TRBV9
D gene: -
clone size: -

CDR3 protein: CASSLAPGFYGYTF
CDR3 DNA: TGTGCCAGCAGCTTAGCGCCAGGGTTCTATGGCTACACCTTC
J gene: TRBJ1-2
V gene: TRBV7-2
D gene: -
clone size: -

CDR3 protein: CASSVDRGRSGMYEQFF
CDR3 DNA: TGTGCCAGCAGCGTAGATCGAGGGAGAAGCGGGATGTATGAGCAGTTCTTC
J gene: TRBJ2-1
V gene: TRBV9
D gene: TRBD2
clone size: -

CDR3 protein: CASSQVASGAYEQYF
CDR3 DNA: TGTGCCAGCAGCCAGGTCGCTAGCGGGGCCTACGAGCAGTACTTC
J gene: TRBJ2-7
V gene: TRBV11-2
D gene: TRBD2
clone size: -

CDR3 protein: CASQHGQTYNSPLHF
CDR3 DNA: TGTGCCAGCCAACACGGACAGACCTATAATTCACCCCTCCACTTT
J gene: TRBJ1-6
V gene: TRBV19
D gene: -
clone size: -

CDR3 protein: CASSYRQLANTEAFF
CDR3 DNA: TGTGCCAGCAGTTACAGACAGTTAGCGAACACTGAAGCTTTCTTT
J gene: TRBJ1-1
V gene: TRBV6-5
D gene: -
clone size: -

CDR3 protein: CSARAYTEAFF
CDR3 DNA: TGCAGTGCTCGGGCGTACACTGAAGCTTTCTTT
J gene: TRBJ1-1
V gene: TRBV20-1
D gene: -
clone size: -

CDR3 protein: CASSFVPGENSYEQYF
CDR3 DNA: TGTGCCAGCAGTTTTGTTCCGGGAGAGAACTCCTACGAGCAGTACTTC
J gene: TRBJ2-7
V gene: TRBV28
D gene: -
clone size: few

CDR3 protein: CASSYWTSGYNEQFF
CDR3 DNA: TGTGCCAGCAGCTACTGGACTAGCGGTTACAATGAGCAGTTCTTC
J gene: TRBJ2-1
V gene: TRBV9
D gene: TRBD2
clone size: -

CDR3 protein: CASSEFGGAEAFF
CDR3 DNA: TGTGCCAGCAGTGAATTCGGGGGAGCTGAAGCTTTCTTT
J gene: TRBJ1-1
V gene: TRBV25-1
D gene: -
clone size: -

CDR3 protein: CSAHGGFEAFF
CDR3 DNA: TGCAGTGCTCATGGGGGATTTGAAGCTTTCTTT
J gene: TRBJ1-1
V gene: TRBV20-1
D gene: -
clone size: -

CDR3 protein: CASSYSTGGSHEQYF
CDR3 DNA: TGTGCCAGCAGTTACTCGACAGGGGGCAGCCACGAGCAGTACTTC
J gene: TRBJ2-7
V gene: TRBV6-6
D gene: TRBD1
clone size: -

CDR3 protein: CASSLGQLNTEAFF
CDR3 DNA: TGTGCCAGTAGTCTGGGACAGTTGAACACTGAAGCTTTCTTT
J gene: TRBJ1-1
V gene: TRBV19
D gene: TRBD1
clone size: -

CDR3 protein: CASSESPAGAQPQHF
CDR3 DNA: TGCGCCAGCAGTGAGAGTCCGGCAGGGGCCCAGCCCCAGCATTTT
J gene: TRBJ1-5
V gene: TRBV10-1
D gene: -
clone size: -

CDR3 protein: CATTGGGVGVAFF
CDR3 DNA: TGTGCCACCACCGGCGGGGGCGTTGGTGTAGCTTTCTTT
J gene: TRBJ1-1
V gene: TRBV15
D gene: -
clone size: -

CDR3 protein: CASSPPGLAGRTGELFF
CDR3 DNA: TGTGCCAGCTCACCCCCCGGACTAGCGGGGAGGACCGGGGAGCTGTTTTTT
J gene: TRBJ2-2
V gene: TRBV18
D gene: TRBD2
clone size: -

CDR3 protein: CASSSGRVFQETQYF
CDR3 DNA: TGTGCCAGCAGCTCTGGAAGGGTATTCCAAGAGACCCAGTACTTC
J gene: TRBJ2-5
V gene: TRBV7-6
D gene: -
clone size: few

CDR3 protein: CASSQDLGGVATNEKLFF
CDR3 DNA: TGCGCCAGCAGCCAAGACTTAGGAGGGGTTGCAACTAATGAAAAACTGTTTTTT
J gene: TRBJ1-4
V gene: TRBV4-3
D gene: -
clone size: few

CDR3 protein: CASWRQGARTEAFF
CDR3 DNA: TGTGCCAGCTGGAGACAGGGGGCTCGGACTGAAGCTTTCTTT
J gene: TRBJ1-1
V gene: TRBV18
D gene: TRBD1
clone size: -

CDR3 protein: CASSYSGWDYGYTF
CDR3 DNA: TGTGCCAGCAGTTACTCTGGTTGGGACTATGGCTACACCTTC
J gene: TRBJ1-2
V gene: TRBV6-2/TRBV6-3
D gene: -
clone size: -

CDR3 protein: CSASYPPVGGGKFYYGYTF
CDR3 DNA: TGCAGTGCTAGTTACCCCCCCGTGGGCGGCGGAAAATTTTACTATGGCTACACCTTC
J gene: TRBJ1-2
V gene: TRBV20-1
D gene: -
clone size: -

CDR3 protein: CASSSWAVEQFF
CDR3 DNA: TGTGCCAGCAGTTCGTGGGCGGTGGAGCAGTTCTTC
J gene: TRBJ2-1
V gene: TRBV2
D gene: -
clone size: -

CDR3 protein: CASSSWDHSGNTIYF
CDR3 DNA: TGTGCCAGCAGCTCCTGGGACCACTCTGGAAACACCATATATTTT
J gene: TRBJ1-3
V gene: TRBV5-5
D gene: -
clone size: -

CDR3 protein: CASSALLRTGDGYTF
CDR3 DNA: TGTGCCAGCAGCGCCCTCCTGCGGACAGGGGATGGCTACACCTTC
J gene: TRBJ1-2
V gene: TRBV5-6
D gene: TRBD1
clone size: once

CDR3 protein: CASSQKSVGAEVDTQYF
CDR3 DNA: TGCGCCAGCAGCCAAAAATCGGTCGGGGCCGAGGTAGATACGCAGTATTTT
J gene: TRBJ2-3
V gene: TRBV4-1
D gene: -
clone size: -

CDR3 protein: CASSLTGKVYEQYF
CDR3 DNA: TGTGCCAGCAGTTTAACAGGGAAGGTCTACGAGCAGTACTTC
J gene: TRBJ2-7
V gene: TRBV28
D gene: -
clone size: -

CDR3 protein: CASSVGGNSPLHF
CDR3 DNA: TGTGCCAGCAGCGTAGGAGGGAATTCACCCCTCCACTTT
J gene: TRBJ1-6
V gene: TRBV7-2
D gene: -
clone size: -

CDR3 protein: CAAGLAGNYEQYF
CDR3 DNA: TGTGCCGCAGGCCTCGCAGGAAACTACGAGCAGTACTTC
J gene: TRBJ2-7
V gene: TRBV10-3
D gene: -
clone size: -

CDR3 protein: CAWRGGVQGAEAFF
CDR3 DNA: TGTGCCTGGAGAGGTGGTGTTCAGGGGGCGGAAGCTTTCTTT
J gene: TRBJ1-1
V gene: TRBV30
D gene: TRBD1
clone size: -

CDR3 protein: CASRRTSADTQYF
CDR3 DNA: TGTGCCAGCAGGCGGACTAGCGCAGATACGCAGTATTTT
J gene: TRBJ2-3
V gene: TRBV6-4
D gene: TRBD2
clone size: -

CDR3 protein: CASSLGQLGTEAFF
CDR3 DNA: TGTGCCAGCAGCTTGGGACAGCTGGGCACTGAAGCTTTCTTT
J gene: TRBJ1-1
V gene: TRBV5-8
D gene: -
clone size: -

CDR3 protein: CASSSGTGETDTQYF
CDR3 DNA: TGTGCCAGCAGCTCAGGGACAGGGGAGACAGATACGCAGTATTTT
J gene: TRBJ2-3
V gene: TRBV11-2
D gene: TRBD1
clone size: once

CDR3 protein: CGAGDRNTEAFF
CDR3 DNA: TGTGGGGCCGGGGACCGAAACACTGAAGCTTTCTTT
J gene: TRBJ1-1
V gene: TRBV28
D gene: -
clone size: -

CDR3 protein: CASSPLSNRIATDTQYF
CDR3 DNA: TGTGCCAGCTCACCACTTTCAAACAGAATAGCCACAGATACGCAGTATTTT
J gene: TRBJ2-3
V gene: TRBV18
D gene: -
clone size: -

CDR3 protein: CASRRAGEYTIYF
CDR3 DNA: TGTGCCAGCAGAAGGGCAGGGGAGTACACCATATATTTT
J gene: TRBJ1-3
V gene: TRBV5-6
D gene: -
clone size: once

CDR3 protein: CASSLEIAGGQETQYF
CDR3 DNA: TGTGCCAGCAGCTTAGAAATAGCGGGAGGCCAAGAGACCCAGTACTTC
J gene: TRBJ2-5
V gene: TRBV11-1
D gene: TRBD2
clone size: -

CDR3 protein: CASSLGSATGELFF
CDR3 DNA: TGCGCCAGCAGCCTCGGTAGCGCGACCGGGGAGCTGTTTTTT
J gene: TRBJ2-2
V gene: TRBV5-1
D gene: -
clone size: -

CDR3 protein: CASHETQYF
CDR3 DNA: TGCGCCAGTCATGAGACCCAGTACTTC
J gene: TRBJ2-5
V gene: TRBV23-1
D gene: -
clone size: once

CDR3 protein: CASSRRDEAFF
CDR3 DNA: TGTGCCAGCTCCCGGAGGGATGAAGCTTTCTTT
J gene: TRBJ1-1
V gene: TRBV18
D gene: -
clone size: -

CDR3 protein: CASSLAGGPYEQYF
CDR3 DNA: TGTGCCAGCAGCTTGGCGGGAGGGCCCTACGAGCAGTACTTC
J gene: TRBJ2-7
V gene: TRBV7-2
D gene: TRBD2
clone size: -

CDR3 protein: CASSFPGLGNEQFF
CDR3 DNA: TGCGCCAGCAGCTTTCCAGGGTTGGGCAATGAGCAGTTCTTC
J gene: TRBJ2-1
V gene: TRBV5-1
D gene: -
clone size: -

CDR3 protein: CASSLVGVGEKLFF
CDR3 DNA: TGCGCCAGCAGCTTGGTGGGGGTAGGAGAAAAACTGTTTTTT
J gene: TRBJ1-4
V gene: TRBV5-1
D gene: -
clone size: -

CDR3 protein: CASRAPAQRDTEAFF
CDR3 DNA: TGTGCCAGCAGGGCCCCCGCCCAGCGGGACACTGAAGCTTTCTTT
J gene: TRBJ1-1
V gene: TRBV7-8
D gene: -
clone size: -